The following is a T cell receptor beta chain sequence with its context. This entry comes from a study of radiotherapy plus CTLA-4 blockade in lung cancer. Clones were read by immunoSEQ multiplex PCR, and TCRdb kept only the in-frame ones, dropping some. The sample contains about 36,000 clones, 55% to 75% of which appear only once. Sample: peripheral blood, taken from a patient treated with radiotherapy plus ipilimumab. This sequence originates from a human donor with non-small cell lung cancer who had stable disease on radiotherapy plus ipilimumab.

This CDR3 reads CASSLGGLAGGHRETQYF. The CDR3, as DNA: TGTGCCAGCAGCTTAGGGGGACTAGCGGGGGGCCACAGAGAGACCCAGTACTTC. This rearrangement joins TRBV11-2 to TRBJ2-5, with 15 nucleotides matching TRBD2. The germline gives CDR1 SGHAT, CDR2 FQNNGV. V lost 1 base, J lost 4 bases, and 7 bases stayed unmatched. The CDR3 spans 18 residues.